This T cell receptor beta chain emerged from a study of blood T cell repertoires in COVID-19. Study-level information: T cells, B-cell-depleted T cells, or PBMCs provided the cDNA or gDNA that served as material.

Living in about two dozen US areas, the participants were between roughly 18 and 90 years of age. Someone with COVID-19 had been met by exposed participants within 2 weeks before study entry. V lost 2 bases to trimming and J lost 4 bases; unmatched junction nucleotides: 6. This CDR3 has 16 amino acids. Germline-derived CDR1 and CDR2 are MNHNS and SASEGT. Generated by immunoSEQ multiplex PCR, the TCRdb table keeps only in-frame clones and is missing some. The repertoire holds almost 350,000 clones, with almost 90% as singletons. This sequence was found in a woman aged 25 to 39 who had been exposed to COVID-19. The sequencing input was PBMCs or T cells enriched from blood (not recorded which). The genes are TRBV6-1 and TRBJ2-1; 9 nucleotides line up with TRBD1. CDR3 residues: CASSELQGATYNEQFF. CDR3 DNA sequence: TGTGCCAGCAGTGAACTACAGGGGGCGACGTACAATGAGCAGTTCTTC.